One sample yielded the 17 T cell receptor beta chains listed below, sequenced in a study of T cell repertoires in cytomegalovirus infection. One entry per CDR3 protein, called by TCRdb with MiXCR from the reads. In the table there are about 300,000 distinct CDR3 sequences, around 9.6% of which are singletons. The material sequenced was PBMCs. The receptors shown here come from a human donor in good health (CMV status not recorded). Some clones in this sample may be carry-over from other donors' samples.

In this sample, this clonotype turned up many times. V usage is TRBV6-2 or TRBV6-3 and J usage is TRBJ1-5; the D is unclear. CDR1 and CDR2 from the germline V gene are MNHEY and SVGEGT. The CDR3 is 14 amino acids. The V end was cut by 6 bases, the J end by 4 bases, with 13 bases between. The CDR3 DNA sequence: TGTGCCAGCAGCCCTCCACCATCTAATCAGCCCCAGCATTTT. Its protein is CASSPPPSNQPQHF.

This clonotype was detected ten times or more. This sequence joins TRBV20-1 and TRBJ2-1; D ambiguous. CDR3 length: 14 residues. V lost 5 bases, J lost 2 bases, and 13 bases lay in between. Germline V lookup: CDR1 DFQATT, CDR2 SNEGSKA (reference sequence). The chain's CDR3 is CSAPLTGAYNEQFF. The CDR3 DNA follows: TGCAGTGCTCCCTTAACTGGGGCCTACAATGAGCAGTTCTTC.

Notes on this clonotype: An end of the junction does not agree with germline; a read error may underlie this. This chain links TRBV2 with TRBJ2-7; a possible D gene is TRBD1 (5 bases). The CDR3 spans 14 residues. In germline, CDR1 is SNHLY, CDR2 FYNNEI. The CDR3 is CASSQKGYSYERYF. The CDR3 DNA is TGTGCCAGCAGTCAAAAGGGGTATTCCTACGAGCGGTACTTC.

This clonotype showed up many times. The gene calls are TRBV7-2 and TRBJ2-2; D gene unclear. The CDR3 runs to 15 residues. In germline, CDR1 is SGHTA, CDR2 FQGNSA. Trimming took 2 bases from V and 6 from J, leaving 13 bases between them. Written as DNA, the CDR3 is TGTGCCAGCAGCTTATTCGGGTCCGTGGCCGGGGAGCTGTTTTTT. It translates to CASSLFGSVAGELFF. The full variable domain, in which reference TRBV7-2 and TRBJ2-2 provide the parts outside the CDR3, is GAGVSQSPSNKVTEKGKDVELRCDPISGHTALYWYRQSLGQGLEFLIYFQGNSAPDKSGLPSDRFSAERTGGSVSTLTIQRTQQEDSAVYLCASSLFGSVAGELFFGEGSRLTVL.

This clonotype showed up just a few times. The J gene is TRBJ2-5, the V gene TRBV5-1; D gene unclear. Per germline, CDR1 SGHRS and CDR2 YFSETQ. The CDR3 length is 14 residues. V was pared by 2 bases and J by 1 base, with 9 bases between. DNA of the CDR3: TGCGCCAGCAGCTTCCGAATCTCCCAAGAGACCCAGTACTTC. It codes for CASSFRISQETQYF.

The chain uses TRBV9 and TRBJ2-3; no clear D. This CDR3 comprises 14 residues. Germline assignment: CDR1 SGDLS and CDR2 YYNGEE. Trimming removed 2 bases from V and 3 bases from J, with 10 bases in between. CDR3 region: CASSVSRGTDTQYF. CDR3 DNA sequence: TGTGCCAGCAGCGTGTCCAGAGGAACAGATACGCAGTATTTT.

In this sample, this clonotype turned up many times. V usage is TRBV28 and J usage is TRBJ2-6, with D unresolved. Between the trimmed V and J ends, which lost 7 bases and 0 bases, there was a span of 16 bases. CDR3 size: 17 residues. Germline values: CDR1 MDHEN, CDR2 SYDVKM. CDR3 in DNA: TGTGCCAGCACTGACCCCCGCGGTAACTCTGGGGCCAACGTCCTGACTTTC. This translates into CASTDPRGNSGANVLTF.

This clonotype was observed a handful of times. This rearrangement joins TRBV7-2 to TRBJ1-1; TRBD1 aligns across 8 bases. The CDR3 loop spans 18 amino acids. Germline CDR1 and CDR2: SGHTA and FQGNSA. V lost 5 bases to trimming and J lost 4 bases; unmatched junction nucleotides: 18. Here the CDR3 reads CASSLNGQGAVSSTEAFF. The CDR3 coding sequence is TGTGCCAGCAGCCTCAACGGGCAGGGGGCGGTTAGTAGCACTGAAGCTTTCTTT.

V gene TRBV7-9 combines with J gene TRBJ1-4, with 8 bases matching TRBD1. Losses at the gene ends were 5 bases for V and 8 bases for J; bases not matched to a gene: 10. The CDR3 extends over 15 amino acids. Looked up from germline, CDR1 is SEHNR and CDR2 is FQNEAQ (reference sequence). CDR3 protein: CASSEGTGASEKLFF. The CDR3, as DNA: TGTGCCAGCAGCGAGGGGACAGGCGCAAGCGAAAAACTGTTTTTT.

The chain carries TRBV28 and TRBJ1-1, with 9 bases that match TRBD1. This CDR3 spans 14 amino acids. V gave up 3 bases and J gave up 4 bases; unmatched junction bases: 3. In germline, CDR1 is MDHEN, CDR2 SYDVKM. The CDR3 DNA reads TGTGCCAGCAGTTTTGGACAGGGGACCACTGAAGCTTTCTTT. As protein: CASSFGQGTTEAFF.

This clonotype was seen at least ten times. This chain connects TRBV5-1 to TRBJ1-1; no clear D. CDR3 length equals 18 residues. CDR1 and CDR2 from the germline V gene are SGHRS and YFSETQ. Trimming took off 0 bases at V and 4 bases at J, with 22 bases between the two ends. The CDR3 DNA follows: TGCGCCAGCAGCTTGGAAAGTGTCAGACTGAATAAGGGCACTGAAGCTTTCTTT. Protein product: CASSLESVRLNKGTEAFF.

The chain links TRBV11-3 to TRBJ1-6; D is uncertain. Trimming took 0 bases from V and 7 from J, leaving 4 bases between them. The CDR3 has 13 amino acids. Germline values: CDR1 SGHNT, CDR2 YENEEA. The CDR3 DNA sequence: TGTGCCAGCAGCTTAGATCAGAATTCACCCCTCCACTTT. It is translated as CASSLDQNSPLHF.

This clonotype was observed many times. The rearrangement uses TRBV24-1 and TRBJ2-3; D call uncertain. With 2 bases removed from V and 6 bases from J, the gap between germline ends came to 8 bases. CDR1 is KGHDR, CDR2 SFDVKD, per germline. The CDR3 spans 13 residues. CDR3 sequence (DNA): TGTGCCACCAGTGATTCCCCCCCCGATACGCAGTATTTT. Translated: CATSDSPPDTQYF.

This clonotype was detected ten times or more. The chain employs TRBV13 and TRBJ1-4; TRBD1 matches at 12 bases. V trimming: 5 bases; J trimming: 6 bases; junction bases outside the gene matches: 4. The CDR3 is 15 residues long. Germline V gives CDR1 PRHDT, CDR2 FYEKMQ (reference sequence). Here the CDR3 reads CASSPRDRGHEKLFF. CDR3 sequence (DNA): TGTGCCAGCAGCCCACGGGACAGGGGGCATGAAAAACTGTTTTTT. Full variable domain (remainder filled in from reference TRBV13 and TRBJ1-4): AAGVIQSPRHLIKEKRETATLKCYPIPRHDTVYWYQQGPGQDPQFLISFYEKMQSDKGSIPDRFSAQQFSDYHSELNMSSLELGDSALYFCASSPRDRGHEKLFFGSGTQLSVL.

This clonotype came up many times. V gene TRBV28 combines with J gene TRBJ2-3; D not resolved. Germline-derived CDR1 and CDR2 are MDHEN and SYDVKM. The CDR3 is made up of 11 amino acids. V shed 5 bases and J shed 7 bases, with 7 bases lying between them. The CDR3 region has the DNA TGTGCCAGCAGTATCCTCCATACGCAGTATTTT. Its translation: CASSILHTQYF.

This clonotype was picked up many times. The chain joins TRBV7-2 to TRBJ2-3; D not certain. CDR1 is SGHTA, CDR2 FQGNSA, per germline. This CDR3 is 14 amino acids long. V was clipped by 5 bases and J by 0 bases, with 9 bases between them. The CDR3: CASSLRDSTDTQYF. The CDR3 nucleotides are TGTGCCAGCAGCCTCCGCGACAGCACAGATACGCAGTATTTT.

This clonotype has ten or more counts. The V and J genes are TRBV20-1 and TRBJ2-1; 7 nucleotides align to TRBD1. V shed 0 bases and J 8 bases; nucleotides not matched to a gene: 10. The CDR3 consists of 15 residues. CDR1 is DFQATT and CDR2 is SNEGSKA in the germline V gene (reference sequence). CDR3 DNA: TGCAGTGCTAGAGATCCAAGGCAGGGGGTAGATGAGCAGTTCTTC. This encodes CSARDPRQGVDEQFF.